A selection of T cell receptor beta chains follows, all from one sample in a study of resident and recirculating memory T cells in vitiligo. Clones were sequenced by immunoSEQ multiplex PCR, and TCRdb holds only the in-frame ones, with some missing. The data contain around 38,000 clones, about 93% of them singletons. The sample consisted of blood. The receptors were gathered from a male donor with vitiligo. Both conserved end residues are part of each CDR3. Each record gives: J gene, V gene, clone size, D gene, CDR3 DNA, CDR3 protein. A D gene is named only where the DNA matches it firmly. Clone size is stated in some rows and not others, as once, few, many or a class when expanded.

TRBJ2-1 | TRBV19 | - | TRBD1 | TGTGCCAGTAGTATAGCGGGACAGGGTAGACATGAGCAGTTCTTC | CASSIAGQGRHEQFF
TRBJ1-2 | TRBV21-1 | - | - | TGTGCCAGCAGCAAATCCGGACAGGGGTGGCCCTCAGATGGCTACACCTTC | CASSKSGQGWPSDGYTF
TRBJ2-7 | TRBV27 | - | TRBD1 | TGTGCCAGCAGTTCCTATAGACAGGGGGGCTCCTACGAGCAGTACTTC | CASSSYRQGGSYEQYF
TRBJ1-1 | TRBV19 | once | - | TGTGCCAGTAGCCATCAGAGCAGGGGCACTGAAGCTTTCTTT | CASSHQSRGTEAFF
TRBJ2-2 | TRBV11-1 | - | - | TGTGCCAGCAGTCGGGACAAACCAACCGGGGAGCTGTTTTTT | CASSRDKPTGELFF
TRBJ2-7 | TRBV6-5 | - | - | TGTGCCAGTTACGGGGGTGTGGGCGAGCAGTACTTC | CASYGGVGEQYF
TRBJ2-3 | TRBV7-2 | - | TRBD2 | TGTGCCAGCAGTCCAGCGGGGGGGGAGGGAAGAGCGCAGTATTTT | CASSPAGGEGRAQYF
TRBJ2-5 | TRBV29-1 | - | - | TGCAGCGGGATGGACAGCCAAGAGACCCAGTACTTC | CSGMDSQETQYF
TRBJ2-1 | TRBV4-1 | - | TRBD1 | TGCGCCAGCAGCCAACTAAGTGGGACAGGGTTCAGGAATGAGCAGTTCTTC | CASSQLSGTGFRNEQFF
TRBJ1-4 | TRBV6-5 | once | TRBD1 | TGTGCCAGCAGGCCGGGACAGGTCGAAAAACTGTTTTTT | CASRPGQVEKLFF
TRBJ2-1 | TRBV5-1 | - | - | TGCGCCAGCAGAAACGGTGGGGGGGGGCAGTCTGATGAGCAGTTCTTC | CASRNGGGGQSDEQFF
TRBJ1-6 | TRBV5-1 | - | - | TGCGCCAGCAGCACCGACAGGACCTATAATTCACCCCTCCACTTT | CASSTDRTYNSPLHF
TRBJ2-7 | TRBV5-1 | - | TRBD2 | TGCGCCAGCAGCTCTAGCGGGGGGGCCTACGAGCAGTACTTC | CASSSSGGAYEQYF
TRBJ2-5 | TRBV7-2 | - | - | TGTGCCAGCAGCCCTCGAGAGACCCAGTACTTC | CASSPRETQYF
TRBJ2-3 | TRBV5-4 | - | TRBD2 | TGTGGCTATAAGCGGGACGCCGGCACAGATACGCAGTATTTT | CGYKRDAGTDTQYF
TRBJ2-7 | TRBV4-3 | - | - | TGCGCCAGCAGCCAACGCCCGCAGGGGGGCGAGCAGTACTTC | CASSQRPQGGEQYF
TRBJ2-2 | TRBV9 | - | - | TGTGCCAGCAGCGTAGGGAGACCCCGGAGTGAGCTGTTTTTT | CASSVGRPRSELFF
TRBJ1-4 | TRBV5-1 | - | - | TGCGCCAGCAGCCCGGGAGCAACTAATGAAAAACTGTTTTTT | CASSPGATNEKLFF
TRBJ1-2 | TRBV7-2 | - | TRBD1 | TGTGCCAGCAGCTTAGATTCAGGGGGTTATGGCTACACCTTC | CASSLDSGGYGYTF
TRBJ1-1 | TRBV30 | - | - | TGTGCCTACGGAAGCGGGGGGACTGAAGCTTTCTTT | CAYGSGGTEAFF
TRBJ1-2 | TRBV7-8 | - | - | TGTGCCAGCAGCTTGATCGGGGTCTTGGATGGCTACACCTTC | CASSLIGVLDGYTF
TRBJ2-7 | TRBV5-4 | once | - | TGTGCCAGCAGCTTGGGACAGTTCTTACCCTACGAGCAGTACTTC | CASSLGQFLPYEQYF
TRBJ2-3 | TRBV29-1 | few | TRBD2 | TGCAGCGTGCCCCGGACTAGCGGGGGGGCTGTAGATACGCAGTATTTT | CSVPRTSGGAVDTQYF
TRBJ2-7 | TRBV11-2 | - | - | TGTGCCAGTCGTAGAGGGGGTGGGACCTACGAGCAGTACTTC | CASRRGGGTYEQYF
TRBJ1-1 | TRBV27 | - | TRBD1 | TGTGCCAGCAGTCCGGGGGCAGGGGGTTCTTGGACTGAAGCTTTCTTT | CASSPGAGGSWTEAFF
TRBJ2-1 | TRBV9 | - | - | TGTGCCAGCAGCGTTCAGGAAAGCAATGAGCAGTTCTTC | CASSVQESNEQFF